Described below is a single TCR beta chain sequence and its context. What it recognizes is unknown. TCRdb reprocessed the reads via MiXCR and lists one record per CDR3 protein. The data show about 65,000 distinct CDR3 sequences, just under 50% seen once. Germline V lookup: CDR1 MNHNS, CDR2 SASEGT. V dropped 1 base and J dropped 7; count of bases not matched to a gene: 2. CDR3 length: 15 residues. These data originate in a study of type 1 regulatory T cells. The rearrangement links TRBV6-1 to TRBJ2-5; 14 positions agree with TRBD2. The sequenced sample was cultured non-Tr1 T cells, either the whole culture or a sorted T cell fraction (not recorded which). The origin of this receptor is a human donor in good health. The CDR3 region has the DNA TGTGCCAGCAGTGAAGGGACTAGCGGGAGGTGGACCCAGTACTTC. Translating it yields CASSEGTSGRWTQYF.